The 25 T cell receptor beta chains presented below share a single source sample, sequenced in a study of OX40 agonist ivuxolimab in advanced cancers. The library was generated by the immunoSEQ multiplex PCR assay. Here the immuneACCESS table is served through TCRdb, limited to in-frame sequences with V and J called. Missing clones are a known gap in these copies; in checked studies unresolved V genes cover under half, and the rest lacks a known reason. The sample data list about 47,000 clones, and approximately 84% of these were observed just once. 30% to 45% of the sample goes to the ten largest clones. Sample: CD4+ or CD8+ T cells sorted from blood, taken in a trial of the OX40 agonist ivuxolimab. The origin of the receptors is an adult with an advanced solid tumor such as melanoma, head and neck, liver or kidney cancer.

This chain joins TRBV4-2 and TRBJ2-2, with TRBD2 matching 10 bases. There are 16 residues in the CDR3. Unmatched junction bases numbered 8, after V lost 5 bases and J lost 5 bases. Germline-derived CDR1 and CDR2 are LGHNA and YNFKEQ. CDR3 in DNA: TGTGCCAGCAGCTTGTCCCCTAGCGGGAGTACCGGGGAGCTGTTTTTT. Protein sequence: CASSLSPSGSTGELFF.

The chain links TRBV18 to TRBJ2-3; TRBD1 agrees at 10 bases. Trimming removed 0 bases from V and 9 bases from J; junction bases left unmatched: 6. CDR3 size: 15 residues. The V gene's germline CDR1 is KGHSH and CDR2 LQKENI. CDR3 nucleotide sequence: TGTGCCAGCTCACCACCCGGGACAGGGGATCGGACGCAGTATTTT. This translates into CASSPPGTGDRTQYF.

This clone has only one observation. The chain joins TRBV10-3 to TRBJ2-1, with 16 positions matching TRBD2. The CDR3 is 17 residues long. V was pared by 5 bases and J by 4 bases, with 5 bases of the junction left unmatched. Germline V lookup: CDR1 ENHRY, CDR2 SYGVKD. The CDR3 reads CAISPGTSGRGYNEQFF. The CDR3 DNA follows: TGTGCCATCAGTCCCGGGACTAGCGGGAGGGGATACAATGAGCAGTTCTTC.

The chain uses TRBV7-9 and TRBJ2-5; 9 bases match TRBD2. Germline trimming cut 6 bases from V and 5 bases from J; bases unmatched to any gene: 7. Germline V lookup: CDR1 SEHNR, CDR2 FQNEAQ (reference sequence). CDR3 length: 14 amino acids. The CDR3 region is CASSKRTSVETQYF. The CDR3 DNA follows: TGTGCCAGCAGTAAAAGGACTAGCGTGGAGACCCAGTACTTC.

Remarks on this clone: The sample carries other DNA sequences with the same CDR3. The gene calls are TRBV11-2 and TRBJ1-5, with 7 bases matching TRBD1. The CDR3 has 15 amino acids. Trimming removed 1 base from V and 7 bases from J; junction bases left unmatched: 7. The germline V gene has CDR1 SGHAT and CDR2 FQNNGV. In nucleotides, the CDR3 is TGTGCCAGCAGCTTAGTAGGGGGCGGGGGGCAGCCCCAGCATTTT. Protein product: CASSLVGGGGQPQHF.

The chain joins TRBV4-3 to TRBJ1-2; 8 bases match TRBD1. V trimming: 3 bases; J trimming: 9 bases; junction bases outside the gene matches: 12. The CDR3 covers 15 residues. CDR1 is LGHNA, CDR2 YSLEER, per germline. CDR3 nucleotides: TGCGCCAGCAGCCAGGAGACAGGGGTTTGGGCGCGCTACACCTTC. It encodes CASSQETGVWARYTF.

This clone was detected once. DNA for the CDR3: TGTGCCAGCAGCTTCGACAGGGGGTTGGCCTACGAGCAGTACTTC. It is translated as CASSFDRGLAYEQYF. The V gene is TRBV7-3, the J gene TRBJ2-7; 9 bases line up with TRBD1. Unmatched junction bases numbered 5, after V lost 3 bases and J lost 2 bases. CDR1 and CDR2 from the germline V gene are SGHTA and FQGTGA. The CDR3 has 15 amino acids.

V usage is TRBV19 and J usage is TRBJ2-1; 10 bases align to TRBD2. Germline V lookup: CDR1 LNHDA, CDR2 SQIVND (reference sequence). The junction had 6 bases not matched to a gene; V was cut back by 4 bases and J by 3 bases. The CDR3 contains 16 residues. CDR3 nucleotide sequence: TGTGCCAGTAGTAGGTTGGCTAGCGGGAGCTACAATGAGCAGTTCTTC. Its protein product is CASSRLASGSYNEQFF.

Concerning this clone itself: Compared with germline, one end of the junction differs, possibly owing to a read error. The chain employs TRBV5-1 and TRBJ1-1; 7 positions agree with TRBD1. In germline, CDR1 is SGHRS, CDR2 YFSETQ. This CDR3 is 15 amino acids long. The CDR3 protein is CAGSWDRVMNTEAFF. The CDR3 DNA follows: TGCGCCGGCAGCTGGGACAGAGTCATGAACACTGAAGCTTTCTTT. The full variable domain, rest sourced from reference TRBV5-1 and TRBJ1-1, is KAGVTQTPRYLIKTRGQQVTLSCSPISGHRSVSWYQQTPGQGLQFLFEYFSETQRNKGNFPGRFSGRQFSNSRSEMNVSTLELGDSALYLCAGSWDRVMNTEAFFGQGTRLTVV.

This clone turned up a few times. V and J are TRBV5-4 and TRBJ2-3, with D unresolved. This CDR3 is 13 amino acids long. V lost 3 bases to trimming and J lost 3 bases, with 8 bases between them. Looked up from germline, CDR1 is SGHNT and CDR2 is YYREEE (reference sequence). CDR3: CASSSQVTDTQYF. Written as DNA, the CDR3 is TGTGCCAGCAGCTCCCAGGTAACAGATACGCAGTATTTT.

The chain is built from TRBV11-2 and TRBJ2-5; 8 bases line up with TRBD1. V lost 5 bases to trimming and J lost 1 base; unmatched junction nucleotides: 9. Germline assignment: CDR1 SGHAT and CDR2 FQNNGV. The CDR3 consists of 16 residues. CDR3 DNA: TGTGCCAGCAGCCCCGATCCCGGGACAGGCCAAGAGACCCAGTACTTC. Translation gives CASSPDPGTGQETQYF.

The CDR3 region is CSVESTGGSLYGYTF. As DNA, the CDR3 is TGCAGCGTTGAATCTACAGGGGGCTCACTTTATGGCTACACCTTC. This chain links TRBV29-1 with TRBJ1-2; 9 bases line up with TRBD1. This CDR3 has 15 residues. Germline lookup yields CDR1 SQVTM and CDR2 ANQGSEA. Losses at the gene ends were 2 bases for V and 5 bases for J; bases not matched to a gene: 9.

The CDR3 sequence is CASSWAGINYGYTF. CDR3 in DNA: TGTGCCAGTAGTTGGGCAGGGATCAACTATGGCTACACCTTC. This chain links TRBV19 with TRBJ1-2; D may be TRBD1 (5 bases). Per germline, CDR1 LNHDA and CDR2 SQIVND (reference sequence). Between the trimmed V and J ends, which lost 5 bases and 2 bases, there was a span of 12 bases. This CDR3 contains 14 residues.

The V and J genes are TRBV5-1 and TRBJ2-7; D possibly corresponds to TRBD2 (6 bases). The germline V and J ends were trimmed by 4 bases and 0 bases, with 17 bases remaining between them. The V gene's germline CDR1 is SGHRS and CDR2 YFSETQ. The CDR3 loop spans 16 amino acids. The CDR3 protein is CASSRGSRGISYEQYF. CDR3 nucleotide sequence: TGCGCCAGCAGCCGGGGGAGTCGTGGGATCTCCTACGAGCAGTACTTC.

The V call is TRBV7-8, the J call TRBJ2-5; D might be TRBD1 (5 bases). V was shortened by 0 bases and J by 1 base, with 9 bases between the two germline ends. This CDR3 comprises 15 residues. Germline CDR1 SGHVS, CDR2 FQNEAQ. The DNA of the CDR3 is TGTGCCAGCAGCTTAGCCCCGACAGCCCAAGAGACCCAGTACTTC. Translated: CASSLAPTAQETQYF.

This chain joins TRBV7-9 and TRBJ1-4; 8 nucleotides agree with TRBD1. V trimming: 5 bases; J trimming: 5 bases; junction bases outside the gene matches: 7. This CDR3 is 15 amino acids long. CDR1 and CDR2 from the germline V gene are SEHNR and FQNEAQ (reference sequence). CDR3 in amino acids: CASSLMTGVNEKLFF. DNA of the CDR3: TGTGCCAGCAGCCTCATGACAGGGGTAAATGAAAAACTGTTTTTT.

The CDR3 is CASSSDGGGSYEQYF. The DNA for the CDR3 is TGTGCCAGCAGCTCCGACGGGGGCGGTTCCTACGAGCAGTACTTC. The V gene is TRBV5-4, the J gene TRBJ2-7; either TRBD1 or TRBD2 may fit D (6 bases each). The length of the CDR3 is 15 residues. V gave up 3 bases and J gave up 1 base, with 14 bases separating them. In germline, CDR1 is SGHNT, CDR2 YYREEE (reference sequence).

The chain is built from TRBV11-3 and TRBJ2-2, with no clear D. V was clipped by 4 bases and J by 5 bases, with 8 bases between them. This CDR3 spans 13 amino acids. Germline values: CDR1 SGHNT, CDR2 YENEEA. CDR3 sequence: CASSSPRTGELFF. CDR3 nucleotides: TGTGCCAGCAGCTCACCGCGAACCGGGGAGCTGTTTTTT.

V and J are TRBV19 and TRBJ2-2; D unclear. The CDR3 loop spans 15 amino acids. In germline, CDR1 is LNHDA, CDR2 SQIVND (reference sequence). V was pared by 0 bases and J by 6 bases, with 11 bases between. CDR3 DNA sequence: TGTGCCAGTAGTATAGAGATGAGCGTGGCCGGGGAGCTGTTTTTT. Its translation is CASSIEMSVAGELFF.

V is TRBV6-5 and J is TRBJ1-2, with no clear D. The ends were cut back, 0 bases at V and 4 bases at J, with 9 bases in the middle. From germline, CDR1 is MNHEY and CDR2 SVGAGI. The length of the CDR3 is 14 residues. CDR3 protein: CASSYSGQTYGYTF. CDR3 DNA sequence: TGTGCCAGCAGTTACTCCGGGCAAACCTATGGCTACACCTTC.

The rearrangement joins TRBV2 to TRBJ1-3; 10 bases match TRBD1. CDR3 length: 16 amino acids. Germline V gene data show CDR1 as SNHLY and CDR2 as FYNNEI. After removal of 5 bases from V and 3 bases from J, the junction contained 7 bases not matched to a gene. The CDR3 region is CASSSRTGGNGNTIYF. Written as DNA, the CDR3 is TGTGCCAGCAGTTCCCGGACAGGGGGAAATGGAAACACCATATATTTT.

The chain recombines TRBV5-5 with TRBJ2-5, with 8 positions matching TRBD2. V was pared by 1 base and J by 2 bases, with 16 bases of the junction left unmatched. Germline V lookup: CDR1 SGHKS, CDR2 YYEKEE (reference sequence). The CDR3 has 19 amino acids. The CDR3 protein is CASSLRFPSPAGVQETQYF. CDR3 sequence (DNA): TGTGCCAGCAGCTTGAGGTTCCCTTCTCCAGCGGGGGTGCAAGAGACCCAGTACTTC.

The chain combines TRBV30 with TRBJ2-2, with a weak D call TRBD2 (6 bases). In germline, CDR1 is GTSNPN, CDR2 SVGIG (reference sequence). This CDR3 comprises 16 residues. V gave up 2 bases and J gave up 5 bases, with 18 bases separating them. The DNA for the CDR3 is TGTGCCTGGAGTATCCCCCCCGGGAGAGGAACCGGGGAGCTGTTTTTT. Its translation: CAWSIPPGRGTGELFF.

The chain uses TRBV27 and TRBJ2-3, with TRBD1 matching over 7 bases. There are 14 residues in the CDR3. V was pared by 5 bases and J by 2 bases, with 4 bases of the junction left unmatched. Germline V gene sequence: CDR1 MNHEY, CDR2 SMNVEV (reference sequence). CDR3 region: CASSRGQVTDTQYF. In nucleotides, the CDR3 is TGTGCCAGCAGTCGCGGACAGGTCACAGATACGCAGTATTTT.

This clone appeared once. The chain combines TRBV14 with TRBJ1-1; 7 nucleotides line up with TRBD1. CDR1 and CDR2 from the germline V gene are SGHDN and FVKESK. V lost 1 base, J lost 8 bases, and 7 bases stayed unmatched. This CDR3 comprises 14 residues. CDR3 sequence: CASSQARDSREAFF. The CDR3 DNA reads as TGTGCCAGCAGCCAAGCTCGGGACAGCCGGGAAGCTTTCTTT.